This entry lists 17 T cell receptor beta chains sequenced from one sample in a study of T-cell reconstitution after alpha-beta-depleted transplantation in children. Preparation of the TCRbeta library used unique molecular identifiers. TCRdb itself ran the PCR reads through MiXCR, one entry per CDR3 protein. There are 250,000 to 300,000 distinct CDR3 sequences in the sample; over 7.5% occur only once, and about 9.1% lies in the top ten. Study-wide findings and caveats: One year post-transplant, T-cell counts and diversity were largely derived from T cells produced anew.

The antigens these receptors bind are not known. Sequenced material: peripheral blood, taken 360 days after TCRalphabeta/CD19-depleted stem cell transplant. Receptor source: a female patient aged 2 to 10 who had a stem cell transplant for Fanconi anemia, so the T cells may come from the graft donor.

The CDR3 here is CASSTPGQIQSYNEQFF. CDR3 nucleotide sequence: TGTGCCAGCAGCACGCCGGGACAGATTCAATCCTACAATGAGCAGTTCTTC. The chain links TRBV7-8 to TRBJ2-1; 7 nucleotides line up with TRBD1. Germline trimming cut 5 bases from V and 1 base from J; bases unmatched to any gene: 11. The germline V gene encodes CDR1 SGHVS and CDR2 FQNEAQ. The CDR3 sequence is 17 residues long.

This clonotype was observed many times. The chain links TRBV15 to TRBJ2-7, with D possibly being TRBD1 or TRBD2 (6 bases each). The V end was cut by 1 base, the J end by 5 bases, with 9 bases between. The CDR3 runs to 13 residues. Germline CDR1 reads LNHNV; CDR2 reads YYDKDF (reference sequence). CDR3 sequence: CATSRGGGNEQYF. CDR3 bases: TGTGCCACCAGCAGAGGAGGGGGGAACGAGCAGTACTTC. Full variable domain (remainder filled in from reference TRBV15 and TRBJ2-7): DAMVIQNPRYQVTQFGKPVTLSCSQTLNHNVMYWYQQKSSQAPKLLFHYYDKDFNNEADTPDNFQSRRPNTSFCFLDIRSPGLGDTAMYLCATSRGGGNEQYFGPGTRLTVT.

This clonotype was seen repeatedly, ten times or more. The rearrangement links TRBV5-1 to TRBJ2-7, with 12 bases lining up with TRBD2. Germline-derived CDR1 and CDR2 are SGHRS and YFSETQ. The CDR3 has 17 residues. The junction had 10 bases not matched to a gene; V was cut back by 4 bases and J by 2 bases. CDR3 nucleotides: TGCGCCAGCAGCCCTACTAGCGGGGGGCTTAGGCCCTACGAGCAGTACTTC. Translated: CASSPTSGGLRPYEQYF.

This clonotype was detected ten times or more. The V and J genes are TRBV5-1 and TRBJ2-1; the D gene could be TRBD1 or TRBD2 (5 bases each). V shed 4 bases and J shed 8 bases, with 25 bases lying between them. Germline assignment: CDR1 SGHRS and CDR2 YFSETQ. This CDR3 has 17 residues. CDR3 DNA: TGCGCCAGCAGCAAGGGGTTGAGGGCAGGGAATAACGATGAGCAGTTCTTC. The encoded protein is CASSKGLRAGNNDEQFF.

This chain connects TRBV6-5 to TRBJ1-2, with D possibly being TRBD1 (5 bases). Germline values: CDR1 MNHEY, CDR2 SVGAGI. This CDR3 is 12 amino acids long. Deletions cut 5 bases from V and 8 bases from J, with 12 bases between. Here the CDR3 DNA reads TGTGCCAGCAGTCCCCCTGGGGGAGGCTACACCTTC. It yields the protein CASSPPGGGYTF.

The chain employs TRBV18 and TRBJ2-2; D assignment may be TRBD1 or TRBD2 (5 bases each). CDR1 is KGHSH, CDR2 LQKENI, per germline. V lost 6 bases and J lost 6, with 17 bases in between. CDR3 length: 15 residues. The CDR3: CASSLSGSPSGELFF. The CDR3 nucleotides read TGTGCCAGCTCCCTCTCAGGGAGCCCCTCCGGGGAGCTGTTTTTT.

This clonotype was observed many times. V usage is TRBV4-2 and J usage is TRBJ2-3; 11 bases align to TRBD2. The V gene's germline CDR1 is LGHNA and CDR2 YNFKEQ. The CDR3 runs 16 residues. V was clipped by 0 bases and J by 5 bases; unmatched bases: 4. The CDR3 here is CASSQEETSGEDTQYF. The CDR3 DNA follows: TGTGCCAGCAGCCAAGAAGAGACTAGCGGGGAAGATACGCAGTATTTT.

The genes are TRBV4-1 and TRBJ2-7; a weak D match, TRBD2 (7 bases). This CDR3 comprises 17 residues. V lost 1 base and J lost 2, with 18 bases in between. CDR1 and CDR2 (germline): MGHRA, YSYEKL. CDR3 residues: CASSQVGGAYPPYEQYF. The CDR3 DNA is TGCGCCAGCAGCCAAGTGGGGGGGGCCTATCCCCCCTACGAGCAGTACTTC.

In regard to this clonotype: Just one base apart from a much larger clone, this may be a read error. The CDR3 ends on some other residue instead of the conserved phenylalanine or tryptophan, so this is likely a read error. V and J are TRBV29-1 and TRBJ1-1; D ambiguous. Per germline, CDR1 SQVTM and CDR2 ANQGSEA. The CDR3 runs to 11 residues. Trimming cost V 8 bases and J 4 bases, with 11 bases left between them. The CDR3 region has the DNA TGCAGCTGGAGGGCTTCCACTGAAGCTTTCTCT. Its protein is CSWRASTEAFS.

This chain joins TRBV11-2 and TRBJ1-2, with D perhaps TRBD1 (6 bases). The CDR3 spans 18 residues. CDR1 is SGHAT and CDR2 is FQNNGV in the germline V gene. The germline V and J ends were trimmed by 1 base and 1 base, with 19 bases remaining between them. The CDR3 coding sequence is TGTGCCAGCAGCTTAGTAATCCCCCCTGGCAGGGGTAACTATGGCTACACCTTC. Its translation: CASSLVIPPGRGNYGYTF.

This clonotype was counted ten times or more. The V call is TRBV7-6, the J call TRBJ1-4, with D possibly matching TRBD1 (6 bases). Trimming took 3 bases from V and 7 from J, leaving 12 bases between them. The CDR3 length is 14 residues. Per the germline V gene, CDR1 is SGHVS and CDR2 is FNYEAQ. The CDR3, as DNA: TGTGCCAGCAGCTTTGGGGGGCATGGTGAAAAACTGTTTTTT. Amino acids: CASSFGGHGEKLFF.

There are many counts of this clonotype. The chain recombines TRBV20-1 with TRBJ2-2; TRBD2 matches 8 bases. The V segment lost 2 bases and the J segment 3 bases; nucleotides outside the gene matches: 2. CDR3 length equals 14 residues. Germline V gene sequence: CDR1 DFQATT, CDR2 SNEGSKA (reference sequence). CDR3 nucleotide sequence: TGCAGTGCTAGACGCGGGGGGTACACCGGGGAGCTGTTTTTT. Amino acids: CSARRGGYTGELFF.

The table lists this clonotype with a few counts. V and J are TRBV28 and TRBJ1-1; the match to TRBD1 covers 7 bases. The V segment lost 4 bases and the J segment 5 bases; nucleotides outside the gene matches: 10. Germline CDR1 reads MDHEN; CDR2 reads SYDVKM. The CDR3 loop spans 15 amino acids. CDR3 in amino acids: CASSSIGTGDTEAFF. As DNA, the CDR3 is TGTGCCAGCAGTTCGATAGGTACAGGGGATACTGAAGCTTTCTTT.

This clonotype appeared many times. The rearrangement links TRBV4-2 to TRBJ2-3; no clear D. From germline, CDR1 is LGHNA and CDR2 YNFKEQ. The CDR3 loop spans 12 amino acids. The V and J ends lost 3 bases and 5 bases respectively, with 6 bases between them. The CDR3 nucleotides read TGTGCCAGCAGCCAGCTAAAAGATACGCAGTATTTT. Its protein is CASSQLKDTQYF.

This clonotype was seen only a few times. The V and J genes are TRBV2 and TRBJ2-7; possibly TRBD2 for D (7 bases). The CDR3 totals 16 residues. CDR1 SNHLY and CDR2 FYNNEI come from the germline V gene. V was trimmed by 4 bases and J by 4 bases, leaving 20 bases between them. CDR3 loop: CASSGAGGRGTYEQYF. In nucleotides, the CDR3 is TGTGCCAGCAGTGGCGCCGGTGGGCGGGGGACATACGAGCAGTACTTC.

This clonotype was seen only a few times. CDR3 amino acids: CASSHGTAETQYF. CDR3 nucleotides: TGTGCCAGCAGCCACGGGACAGCGGAGACCCAGTACTTC. J is TRBJ2-5 and V is TRBV9; the match to TRBD1 covers 7 bases. The CDR3 extends over 13 amino acids. V trimming: 4 bases; J trimming: 5 bases; junction bases outside the gene matches: 5. Germline loops: CDR1 SGDLS, CDR2 YYNGEE.

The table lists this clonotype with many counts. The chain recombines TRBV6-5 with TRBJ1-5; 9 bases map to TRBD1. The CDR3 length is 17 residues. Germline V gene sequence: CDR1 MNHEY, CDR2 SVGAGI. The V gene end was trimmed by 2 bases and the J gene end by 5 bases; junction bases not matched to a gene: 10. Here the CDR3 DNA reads TGTGCCAGCAGTTACACTGAGGACAGGGGAGTCGATCAGCCCCAGCATTTT. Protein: CASSYTEDRGVDQPQHF.